The 2 T cell receptor beta chains reported below all come from one sample, sequenced in a study of cytomegalovirus exposure and HLA in healthy donors. PCR used 60 Vbeta primers and 13 Jbeta primers. Produced via immunoSEQ multiplex PCR; TCRdb's table is partial and in-frame only. The sample shows approximately 170,000 clones, roughly 76% of them seen only once. Sequenced input: PBMCs. The receptors stem from a male donor in good health and CMV-seronegative.

The chain employs TRBV27 and TRBJ2-7, with D possibly matching TRBD1 (7 bases). This CDR3 region has 14 residues. The germline CDR1 and CDR2 sequences are MNHEY and SMNVEV (reference sequence). Trimming removed 5 bases at V and 3 bases at J, with 14 bases between. CDR3 in DNA: TGTGCCAGCAGTGCGGGACAGCGAGGCTACGAGCAGTACTTC. This translates into CASSAGQRGYEQYF.

The V call is TRBV19, the J call TRBJ1-5; D remains ambiguous. The CDR3 length is 15 residues. Germline V gene data show CDR1 as LNHDA and CDR2 as SQIVND (reference sequence). Trimming stripped 10 bases from V and 0 bases from J, with 16 bases between. The CDR3 here is CATSVGGNSNQPQHF. The DNA of the CDR3 is TGTGCCACCTCCGTTGGCGGCAATAGCAATCAGCCCCAGCATTTT.